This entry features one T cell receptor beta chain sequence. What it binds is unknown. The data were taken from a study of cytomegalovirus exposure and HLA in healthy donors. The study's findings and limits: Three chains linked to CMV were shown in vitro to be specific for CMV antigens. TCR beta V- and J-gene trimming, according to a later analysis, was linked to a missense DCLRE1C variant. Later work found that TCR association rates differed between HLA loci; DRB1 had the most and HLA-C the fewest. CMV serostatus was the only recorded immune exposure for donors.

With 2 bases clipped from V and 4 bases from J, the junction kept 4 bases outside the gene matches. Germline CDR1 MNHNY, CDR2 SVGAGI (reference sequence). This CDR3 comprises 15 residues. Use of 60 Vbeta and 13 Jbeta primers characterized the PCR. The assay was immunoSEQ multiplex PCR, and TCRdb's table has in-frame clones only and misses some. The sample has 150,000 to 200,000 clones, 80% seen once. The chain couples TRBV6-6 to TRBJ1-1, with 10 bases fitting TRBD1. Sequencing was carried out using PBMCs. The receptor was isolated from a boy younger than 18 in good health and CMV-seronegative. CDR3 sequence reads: CASSYGWTGGTEAFF. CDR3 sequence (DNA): TGTGCCAGCAGTTACGGGTGGACAGGGGGCACTGAAGCTTTCTTT.